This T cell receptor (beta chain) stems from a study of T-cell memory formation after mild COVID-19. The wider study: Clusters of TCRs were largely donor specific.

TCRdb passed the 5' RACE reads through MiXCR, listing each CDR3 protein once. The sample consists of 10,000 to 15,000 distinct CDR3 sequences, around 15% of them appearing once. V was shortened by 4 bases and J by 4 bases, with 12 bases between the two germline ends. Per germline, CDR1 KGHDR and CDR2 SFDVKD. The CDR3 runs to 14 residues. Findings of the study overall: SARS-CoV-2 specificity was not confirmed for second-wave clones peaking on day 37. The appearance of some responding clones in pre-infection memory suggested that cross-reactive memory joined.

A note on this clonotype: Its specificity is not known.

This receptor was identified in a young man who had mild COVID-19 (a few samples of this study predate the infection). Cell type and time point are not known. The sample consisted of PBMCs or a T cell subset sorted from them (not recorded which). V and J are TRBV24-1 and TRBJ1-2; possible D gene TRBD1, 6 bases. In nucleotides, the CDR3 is TGTGCCACCAGTGAGGGACACGGATCCTATGGCTACACCTTC. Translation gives CATSEGHGSYGYTF.